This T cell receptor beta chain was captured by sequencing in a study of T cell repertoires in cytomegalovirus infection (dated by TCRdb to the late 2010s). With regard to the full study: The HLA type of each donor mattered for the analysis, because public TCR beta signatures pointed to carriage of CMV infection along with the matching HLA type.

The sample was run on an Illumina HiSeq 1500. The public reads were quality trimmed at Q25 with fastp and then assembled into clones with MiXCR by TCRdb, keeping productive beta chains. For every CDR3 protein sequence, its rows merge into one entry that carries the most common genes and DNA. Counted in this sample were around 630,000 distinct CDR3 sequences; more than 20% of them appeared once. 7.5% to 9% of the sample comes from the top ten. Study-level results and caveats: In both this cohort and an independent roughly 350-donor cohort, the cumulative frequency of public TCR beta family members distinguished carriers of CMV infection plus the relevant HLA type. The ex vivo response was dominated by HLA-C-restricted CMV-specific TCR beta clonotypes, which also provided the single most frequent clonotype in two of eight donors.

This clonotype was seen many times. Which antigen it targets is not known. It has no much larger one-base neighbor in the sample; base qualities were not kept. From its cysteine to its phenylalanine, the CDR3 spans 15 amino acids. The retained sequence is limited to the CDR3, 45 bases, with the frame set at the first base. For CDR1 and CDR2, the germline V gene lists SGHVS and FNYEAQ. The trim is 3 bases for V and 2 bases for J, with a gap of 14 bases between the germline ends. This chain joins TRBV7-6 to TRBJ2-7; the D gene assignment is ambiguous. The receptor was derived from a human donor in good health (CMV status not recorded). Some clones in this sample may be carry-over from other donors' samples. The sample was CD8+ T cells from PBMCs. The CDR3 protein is CASSFRATNTYEQYF. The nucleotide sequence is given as TGTGCCAGCAGCTTCCGGGCGACAAATACCTACGAGCAGTACTTC.